A single sample is the source of the 22 T cell receptor beta chains below, sequenced in a study of T cell responses to AZD1222 COVID-19 vaccine. Repertoires were generated with immunoSEQ multiplex PCR, while TCRdb's copy carries only in-frame clones and drops some. The sample yields 120,000 or so clones, around 89% seen once. The specimen comprised peripheral blood, sampled on day 0 of MenACWY control vaccination. These receptors came from an adult in good health.

The V gene is TRBV13, the J gene TRBJ1-2; D not certain. Trimming took off 0 bases at V and 3 bases at J, with 11 bases between the two ends. This CDR3 spans 15 amino acids. Germline assignment: CDR1 PRHDT and CDR2 FYEKMQ (reference sequence). The CDR3 region is CASSLGIRRDYGYTF. In nucleotides, the CDR3 is TGTGCCAGCAGCTTAGGTATACGAAGAGACTATGGCTACACCTTC.

This clone was seen only once. The genes are TRBV7-2 and TRBJ2-5; D gene unclear. The CDR3 extends over 11 amino acids. V shed 1 base and J shed 5 bases, with 2 bases lying between them. Germline V gives CDR1 SGHTA, CDR2 FQGNSA. CDR3 residues: CASSLVETQYF. CDR3 DNA: TGTGCCAGCAGCTTAGTGGAGACCCAGTACTTC.

The chain recombines TRBV11-3 with TRBJ1-6, with 7 positions matching TRBD1. The V segment lost 5 bases and the J segment 6 bases; nucleotides outside the gene matches: 7. CDR1 SGHNT and CDR2 YENEEA come from the germline V gene. The CDR3 covers 15 residues. Written as DNA, the CDR3 is TGTGCCAGCAGCGCTGCCGGGACAGTTAATTCACCCCTCCACTTT. The encoded protein is CASSAAGTVNSPLHF.

In regard to this clone: Other DNA sequences within the sample encode an identical CDR3. V is TRBV12-3 or TRBV12-4 and J is TRBJ1-1; D not certain. This CDR3 spans 13 amino acids. The ends were cut back, 5 bases at V and 0 bases at J, with 7 bases in the middle. The CDR3 region has the DNA TGTGCCAGCAGTCTCGGGGTGAACACTGAAGCTTTCTTT. Translating gives CASSLGVNTEAFF.

V usage is TRBV6-5 and J usage is TRBJ2-1; TRBD2 matches 9 bases. This CDR3 contains 13 residues. Trimming cost V 7 bases and J 5 bases; bases outside gene matches: 3. Germline lookup yields CDR1 MNHEY and CDR2 SVGAGI. CDR3 DNA: TGTGCCAGCAACCTAGCGGGAAACAATGAGCAGTTCTTC. Translated, it gives CASNLAGNNEQFF.

The chain links TRBV11-3 to TRBJ1-4; D gene unclear. The CDR3 totals 17 residues. CDR1 and CDR2 (germline): SGHNT, YENEEA. With 0 bases removed from V and 5 bases from J, the gap between germline ends came to 16 bases. The CDR3 loop reads CASSLEGYGNPNEKLFF. In DNA form, the CDR3 reads TGTGCCAGCAGCTTAGAAGGTTACGGGAATCCCAATGAAAAACTGTTTTTT.

This chain links TRBV6-5 with TRBJ2-1; 8 nucleotides agree with TRBD1. The V gene's germline CDR1 is MNHEY and CDR2 SVGAGI. This CDR3 is built from 13 residues. V trimming: 6 bases; J trimming: 9 bases; junction bases outside the gene matches: 7. The CDR3 nucleotides read TGTGCCAGCAGCCACTCAGGGGGCGGTGAGCAGTTCTTC. Protein sequence: CASSHSGGGEQFF.

The V gene is TRBV12-3 or TRBV12-4, the J gene TRBJ1-1; D is ambiguous. The CDR3 length is 13 residues. The V end lost 1 base, the J end lost 5 bases, and 8 bases lay between the germline ends. This CDR3 is CASSLGQFTEAFF. The CDR3 DNA is TGTGCCAGCAGTTTAGGTCAGTTTACTGAAGCTTTCTTT.

The rearrangement uses TRBV9 and TRBJ2-7, with a tentative D call TRBD2 (6 bases). The germline V and J ends were trimmed by 7 bases and 4 bases, with 21 bases remaining between them. The CDR3 consists of 15 residues. Looked up from germline, CDR1 is SGDLS and CDR2 is YYNGEE. CDR3 sequence (DNA): TGTGCCAGCGGCCCAGATAGCGGATCTTTATACGAGCAGTACTTC. Amino acid sequence: CASGPDSGSLYEQYF.

The chain uses TRBV6-5 and TRBJ2-1, with 8 bases matching TRBD2. The CDR3 is 14 amino acids. CDR1 MNHEY and CDR2 SVGAGI come from the germline V gene. Trimming removed 4 bases from V and 7 bases from J; junction bases left unmatched: 6. The CDR3 sequence: CASSSPGTRNEQFF. In DNA, the CDR3 is TGTGCCAGCAGTTCACCCGGGACTAGAAATGAGCAGTTCTTC.

The rearrangement uses TRBV5-4 and TRBJ1-2; 9 bases are a match to TRBD1. Looked up from germline, CDR1 is SGHNT and CDR2 is YYREEE (reference sequence). Unmatched junction bases numbered 7, after V lost 2 bases and J lost 8 bases. The CDR3 sequence is 14 residues long. The CDR3: CASSFAGQGKGYTF. The DNA of the CDR3 is TGTGCCAGCAGCTTCGCTGGACAGGGGAAGGGCTACACCTTC.

This clone was seen a handful of times. The rearrangement joins TRBV27 to TRBJ2-1; tentatively, D is TRBD1 (6 bases). The germline gives CDR1 MNHEY, CDR2 SMNVEV (reference sequence). Trimming took 5 bases from V and 7 from J, leaving 18 bases between them. The CDR3 is made up of 15 amino acids. CDR3 sequence: CASSNRGRLGNEQFF. CDR3 coding DNA: TGTGCCAGCAGTAATAGGGGGAGATTGGGGAATGAGCAGTTCTTC.

The V gene is TRBV5-6, the J gene TRBJ2-1, with TRBD2 matching 7 bases. Trimming took 5 bases from V and 0 from J; bases not matched to a gene: 8. The CDR3 consists of 16 residues. Germline V gene data show CDR1 as SGHDT and CDR2 as YYEEEE. The CDR3 DNA reads as TGTGCCAGCAGTCACCAAAGCGGGACCTCCTACAATGAGCAGTTCTTC. This translates into CASSHQSGTSYNEQFF.

The chain recombines TRBV4-2 with TRBJ1-2, with 9 bases matching TRBD1. Germline V gene lookup returns CDR1 LGHNA and CDR2 YNFKEQ. J was trimmed by 4 bases and V by 2 bases; bases with no gene match: 8. This CDR3 is 16 amino acids long. CDR3 nucleotides: TGTGCCAGCAGCCAAACAACGGACAGGGGCGGCTATGGCTACACCTTC. Amino acid sequence: CASSQTTDRGGYGYTF.

This rearrangement joins TRBV28 to TRBJ1-5, with TRBD1 matching 7 bases. There are 16 residues in the CDR3. Germline V gene lookup returns CDR1 MDHEN and CDR2 SYDVKM. V dropped 6 bases and J dropped 0; count of bases not matched to a gene: 8. The CDR3 nucleotides read TGTGCCAGCAGATCACAGGGGCCCTATAGCAATCAGCCCCAGCATTTT. The encoded protein is CASRSQGPYSNQPQHF.

This rearrangement joins TRBV7-3 to TRBJ2-3; 10 nucleotides align to TRBD2. After removal of 3 bases from V and 4 bases from J, the junction contained 4 bases not matched to a gene. The germline gives CDR1 SGHTA, CDR2 FQGTGA. This CDR3 is 15 amino acids long. As DNA, the CDR3 is TGTGCCAGCAGCTTGAGCGGGAGGGCCCCAGATACGCAGTATTTT. Amino acid sequence: CASSLSGRAPDTQYF.

On this clone itself: This could be a read error, since a much larger clone is one nucleotide away. Other DNA sequences in the same sample also yield this CDR3. The V call is TRBV29-1, the J call TRBJ2-1; D ambiguous. Germline CDR1 is SQVTM and CDR2 is ANQGSEA. Trimming took off 3 bases at V and 3 bases at J, with 3 bases between the two ends. There are 11 residues in the CDR3. The CDR3 spells CSVEDYNEQFF. The CDR3 coding sequence is TGCAGCGTTGAGGACTACAATGAGCAGTTCTTC.

The rearrangement joins TRBV6-5 to TRBJ1-1; TRBD1 is a possible D gene (6 bases). V lost 4 bases and J lost 5, with 14 bases in between. The germline gives CDR1 MNHEY, CDR2 SVGAGI. This CDR3 has 14 amino acids. In DNA, the CDR3 is TGTGCCAGCAGTTTACAGGGCATGGGGACTGAAGCTTTCTTT. Translated: CASSLQGMGTEAFF.

For this clone: Other DNA sequences in this sample translate to the same CDR3. The V and J genes are TRBV5-1 and TRBJ2-1; D is uncertain. CDR1 and CDR2 (germline): SGHRS, YFSETQ. The V and J ends lost 0 bases and 8 bases respectively, with 3 bases between them. This CDR3 comprises 11 residues. In DNA form, the CDR3 reads TGCGCCAGCAGCTTGGCGGATGAGCAGTTCTTC. This codes for CASSLADEQFF.

The V and J genes are TRBV5-1 and TRBJ1-4, with D possibly TRBD1 on 6 matching bases. V shed 0 bases and J shed 5 bases, with 17 bases lying between them. The CDR3 loop spans 17 amino acids. The germline gives CDR1 SGHRS, CDR2 YFSETQ. In nucleotides, the CDR3 is TGCGCCAGCAGCTTGGAGGGACATCACGCCGAAAATGAAAAACTGTTTTTT. Amino acids: CASSLEGHHAENEKLFF.

V usage is TRBV6-1 and J usage is TRBJ2-5, with 12 positions matching TRBD2. The CDR3 is 20 amino acids. Unmatched junction bases numbered 13, after V lost 2 bases and J lost 0 bases. The germline V gene has CDR1 MNHNS and CDR2 SASEGT. CDR3 amino acids: CASSEWALAGGSGHQETQYF. In nucleotides, the CDR3 is TGTGCCAGCAGTGAATGGGCCCTAGCGGGAGGGTCGGGTCACCAAGAGACCCAGTACTTC.

The V gene is TRBV10-3, the J gene TRBJ2-1, with D possibly TRBD1 on 5 matching bases. V lost 6 bases, J lost 9 bases, and 15 bases lay in between. This CDR3 has 13 residues. The germline V gene encodes CDR1 ENHRY and CDR2 SYGVKD. For the CDR3, the DNA is TGTGCCATCAGAGAGACAGTATCGGGTGAGCAGTTCTTC. Protein: CAIRETVSGEQFF.